The 5 T cell receptor beta chains below all came from one sample that was sequenced in a study of T cell repertoires in cytomegalovirus infection. MiXCR, applied by TCRdb to the reads, yields one record per CDR3 protein. Here the sample spans some 700,000 distinct CDR3 sequences, roughly 36% being singletons. The source material was PBMCs. Receptor source: a human donor in good health (CMV status not recorded). Some clones in this sample may be carry-over from other donors' samples.

This clonotype was detected a few times. The V and J genes are TRBV12-3 or TRBV12-4 and TRBJ1-1, with D tentatively TRBD1 (6 bases). The ends were cut back, 10 bases at V and 4 bases at J, with 13 bases in the middle. This CDR3 contains 12 residues. The CDR3 sequence is CATGRGATEAFF. Here the CDR3 DNA reads TGTGCCACCGGCAGGGGTGCCACTGAAGCTTTCTTT.

The table lists this clonotype with a count of one. The rearrangement links TRBV6-7 to TRBJ2-5; D uncertain. TRBV6-7 has ORF status, its function being uncertain. This CDR3 has 14 amino acids. Trimming left V 6 bases short and J 2 bases short, with 13 bases between. The CDR3 nucleotides read TGTGCCAGCAGCACCTACCAGGAACAAGAGACCCAGTACTTC. It encodes CASSTYQEQETQYF.

In its sample, this clonotype was seen a few times. The chain is built from TRBV19 and TRBJ1-5; D remains ambiguous. Deletions cut 1 base from V and 2 bases from J, with 6 bases between. This CDR3 has 14 amino acids. CDR1 and CDR2 from the germline V gene are LNHDA and SQIVND (reference sequence). CDR3 loop: CASSIVGGNQPQHF. CDR3 DNA: TGTGCCAGTAGTATAGTAGGCGGCAATCAGCCCCAGCATTTT. Looking up the rest from reference TRBV19 and TRBJ1-5 gives the full variable domain: DGGITQSPKYLFRKEGQNVTLSCEQNLNHDAMYWYRQDPGQGLRLIYYSQIVNDFQKGDIAEGYSVSREKKESFPLTVTSAQKNPTAFYLCASSIVGGNQPQHFGDGTRLSIL.

This clonotype was seen a few times. This chain uses TRBV10-3 with TRBJ2-1; tentatively, D is TRBD1 or TRBD2 (5 bases each). The ends were cut back, 2 bases at V and 7 bases at J, with 15 bases in the middle. The CDR3 is made up of 15 amino acids. Germline lookup yields CDR1 ENHRY and CDR2 SYGVKD. CDR3 residues: CAISEQGRGPNEQFF. CDR3 DNA sequence: TGTGCCATCAGTGAGCAGGGCCGGGGACCTAATGAGCAGTTCTTC.

For this clonotype: A single base separates this from a much larger clone, so it may be a read error. V usage is TRBV7-4 and J usage is TRBJ1-1, with D perhaps TRBD1 (6 bases). The germline V gene has CDR1 SGHVT and CDR2 SQSDAQ. CDR3 length: 13 amino acids. The CDR3 nucleotides are TGTGCCAGCAGGAAGGGGGTTGGAACTGAAGATTTCTTT. Translated, it gives CASRKGVGTEDFF.